This TCR beta chain was found in a study of shared clonotypes between healthy human individuals. Study results and caveats: Naive subsets generally exceeded memory subsets in estimated richness.

Germline-derived CDR1 and CDR2 are LGHNT and FRNRAP. V lost 9 bases, J lost 2 bases, and 20 bases lay in between. The CDR3 runs to 16 residues. TCRdb's table, derived via immunoSEQ multiplex PCR, lists solely in-frame clones and lacks some. The sample includes 950,000 to 1,300,000 clones, about 80% of them seen just once. About this clone: Its antigen is not known.

This TCR derives from a man aged 18 to 30 in good health. The sequenced sample was memory CD4+ T cells sorted from blood. Described subset: CD45RA-negative fraction. The V gene is TRBV12-5, the J gene TRBJ1-5, with TRBD1 as a possible D gene (6 bases). The CDR3 here is CASCFLGAGGNQPQHF. The DNA for the CDR3 is TGTGCTAGCTGCTTCCTCGGGGCAGGGGGCAATCAGCCCCAGCATTTT.